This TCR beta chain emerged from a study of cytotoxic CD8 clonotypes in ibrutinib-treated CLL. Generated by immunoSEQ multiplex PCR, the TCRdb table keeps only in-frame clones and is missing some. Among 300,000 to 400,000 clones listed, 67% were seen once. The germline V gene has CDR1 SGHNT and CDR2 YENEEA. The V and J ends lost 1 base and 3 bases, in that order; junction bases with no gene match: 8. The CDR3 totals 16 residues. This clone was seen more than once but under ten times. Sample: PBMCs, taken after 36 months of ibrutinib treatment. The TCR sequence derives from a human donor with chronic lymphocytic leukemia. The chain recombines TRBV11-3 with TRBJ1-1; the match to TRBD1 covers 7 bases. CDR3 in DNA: TGTGCCAGCAGCTTAGGACAGGGTCACACGGACACTGAAGCTTTCTTT. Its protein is CASSLGQGHTDTEAFF.